These 7 T cell receptor beta chains originate from one sample sequenced in a study of T cell responses to AZD1222 COVID-19 vaccine. Some clones are missing from TCRdb's copy, which holds only in-frame ones; the method was immunoSEQ multiplex PCR. The sample lists about 68,000 clones; approximately 80% were seen once. The sequenced sample was peripheral blood, obtained on day 0 of AZD1222 vaccination. The receptors shown here come from an adult in good health.

The chain employs TRBV19 and TRBJ1-2; the D is unclear. CDR1 LNHDA and CDR2 SQIVND come from the germline V gene (reference sequence). CDR3 size: 15 residues. Trimming shortened V by 10 bases and J by 11 bases, and 29 bases separated the two germline ends. The CDR3 DNA reads TGTGCCACAGTAGAGCGTAAGCGGCTCACCGATTGGTACACCTTC. It codes for CATVERKRLTDWYTF.

This clone has only one observation. The chain employs TRBV5-6 and TRBJ1-1; D is uncertain. With 1 base removed from V and 2 bases from J, the gap between germline ends came to 3 bases. Germline V gives CDR1 SGHDT, CDR2 YYEEEE. The CDR3 is made up of 12 amino acids. The CDR3 bases are TGTGCCAGCAGCTTGATTAACACTGAAGCTTTCTTT. This gives the protein CASSLINTEAFF.

This rearrangement joins TRBV10-3 to TRBJ1-5; possibly TRBD1 for D (5 bases). Germline V gene lookup returns CDR1 ENHRY and CDR2 SYGVKD. V gave up 3 bases and J gave up 9 bases, with 21 bases separating them. This CDR3 contains 16 residues. CDR3 loop: CAISERGQRGHRPQHF. The CDR3 coding sequence is TGTGCCATCAGTGAACGGGGCCAACGTGGGCATCGGCCCCAGCATTTT.

The CDR3 region has the DNA TGTGCCAGCAGCTTAGTGGCTGTAGCGGGGCAAGAGACCCAGTACTTC. Translation gives CASSLVAVAGQETQYF. The V call is TRBV7-6, the J call TRBJ2-5, with 8 bases that match TRBD2. The CDR3 covers 16 residues. V lost 1 base and J lost 2; bases outside the gene matches: 6. Germline lookup yields CDR1 SGHVS and CDR2 FNYEAQ.

The chain employs TRBV18 and TRBJ2-5, with D tentatively TRBD1 (6 bases). V was cut by 6 bases and J by 0 bases, with 14 bases left in between. This CDR3 comprises 15 residues. Germline assignment: CDR1 KGHSH and CDR2 LQKENI. The CDR3 DNA is TGTGCCAGCTCCGGACAGACCCGGAACCAAGAGACCCAGTACTTC. Its translation: CASSGQTRNQETQYF.

The gene calls are TRBV3-1 (or the pseudogene TRBV3-2) and TRBJ1-5; 7 bases map to TRBD1. This CDR3 spans 15 amino acids. Germline CDR1 and CDR2: LGHDT and YNNKEL (reference sequence). The trim removed 5 bases at V and 6 bases at J, leaving 10 bases unmatched. CDR3 residues: CASSSAKGASQPQHF. CDR3 DNA: TGTGCCAGCAGCTCCGCGAAGGGGGCGAGTCAGCCCCAGCATTTT.

The chain uses TRBV3-1 (or the pseudogene TRBV3-2) and TRBJ1-2; 7 positions agree with TRBD1. The CDR3 runs 14 residues. With V trimmed by 7 bases and J by 3 bases, 8 bases remained unmatched. From germline, CDR1 is LGHDT and CDR2 YNNKEL (reference sequence). The CDR3 region has the DNA TGTGCCAGCAACCCCGGGGGACAGCACTATGGCTACACCTTC. Protein: CASNPGGQHYGYTF.